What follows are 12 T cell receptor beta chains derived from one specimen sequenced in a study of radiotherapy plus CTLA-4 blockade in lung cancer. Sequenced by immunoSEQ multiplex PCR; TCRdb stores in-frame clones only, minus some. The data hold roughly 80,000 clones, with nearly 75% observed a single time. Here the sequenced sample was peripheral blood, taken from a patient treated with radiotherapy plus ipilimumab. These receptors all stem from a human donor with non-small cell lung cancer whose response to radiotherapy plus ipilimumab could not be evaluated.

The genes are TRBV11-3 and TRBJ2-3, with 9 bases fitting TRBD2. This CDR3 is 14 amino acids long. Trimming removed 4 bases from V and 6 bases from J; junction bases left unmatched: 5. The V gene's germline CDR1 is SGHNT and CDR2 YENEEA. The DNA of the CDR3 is TGTGCCAGCAGCTCTTATGGGACTAGCGATACGCAGTATTTT. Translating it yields CASSSYGTSDTQYF.

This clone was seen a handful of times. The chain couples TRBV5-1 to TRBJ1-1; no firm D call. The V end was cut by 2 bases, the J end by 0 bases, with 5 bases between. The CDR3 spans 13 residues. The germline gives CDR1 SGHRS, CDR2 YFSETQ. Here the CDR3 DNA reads TGCGCCAGCAGCTTTACAGTGAACACTGAAGCTTTCTTT. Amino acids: CASSFTVNTEAFF.

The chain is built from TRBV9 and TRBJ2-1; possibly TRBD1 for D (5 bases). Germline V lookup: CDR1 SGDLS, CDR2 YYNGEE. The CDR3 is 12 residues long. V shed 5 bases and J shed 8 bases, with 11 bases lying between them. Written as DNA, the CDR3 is TGTGCCAGCAGAAAAGCAGGGCATGAGCAGTTCTTC. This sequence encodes CASRKAGHEQFF.

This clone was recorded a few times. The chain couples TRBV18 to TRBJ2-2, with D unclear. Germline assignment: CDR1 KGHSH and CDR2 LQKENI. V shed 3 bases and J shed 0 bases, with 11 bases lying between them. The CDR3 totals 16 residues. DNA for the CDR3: TGTGCCAGCTCACCCTTTTCGGGTCCGAACACCGGGGAGCTGTTTTTT. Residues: CASSPFSGPNTGELFF.

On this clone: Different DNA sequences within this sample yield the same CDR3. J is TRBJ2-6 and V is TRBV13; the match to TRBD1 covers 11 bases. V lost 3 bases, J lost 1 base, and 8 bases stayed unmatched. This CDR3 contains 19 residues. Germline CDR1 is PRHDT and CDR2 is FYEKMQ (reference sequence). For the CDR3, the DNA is TGTGCCAGCAGCTTCATCCCGGGACAGGGGGAATCTGGGGCCAACGTCCTGACTTTC. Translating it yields CASSFIPGQGESGANVLTF.

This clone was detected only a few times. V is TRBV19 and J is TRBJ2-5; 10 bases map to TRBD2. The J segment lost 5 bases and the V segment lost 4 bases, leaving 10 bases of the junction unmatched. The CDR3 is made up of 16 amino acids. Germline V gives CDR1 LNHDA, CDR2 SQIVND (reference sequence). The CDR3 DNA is TGTGCCAGTAGTACTAAAGCGGGAGGGCTTGGGGAGACCCAGTACTTC. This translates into CASSTKAGGLGETQYF.

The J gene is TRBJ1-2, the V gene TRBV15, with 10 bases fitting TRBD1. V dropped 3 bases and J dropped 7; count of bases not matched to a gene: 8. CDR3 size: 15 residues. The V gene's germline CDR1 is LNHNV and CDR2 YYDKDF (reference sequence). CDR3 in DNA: TGTGCCACCAGCAGGATTGACAGGGGGCATGGTGGCTACACCTTC. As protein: CATSRIDRGHGGYTF. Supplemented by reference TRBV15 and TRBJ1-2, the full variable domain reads DAMVIQNPRYQVTQFGKPVTLSCSQTLNHNVMYWYQQKSSQAPKLLFHYYDKDFNNEADTPDNFQSRRPNTSFCFLDIRSPGLGDTAMYLCATSRIDRGHGGYTFGSGTRLTVV.

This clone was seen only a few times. The CDR3 DNA sequence: TGTGCCAGCAGTTCCCTAACAGGGGGCTCCTACGAGCAGTACTTC. Protein: CASSSLTGGSYEQYF. The chain uses TRBV28 and TRBJ2-5; 8 bases fit TRBD1. The J call is uncertain, as TRBJ2-7 better fits the DNA end. The CDR3 contains 15 residues. CDR1 and CDR2 from the germline V gene are MDHEN and SYDVKM.

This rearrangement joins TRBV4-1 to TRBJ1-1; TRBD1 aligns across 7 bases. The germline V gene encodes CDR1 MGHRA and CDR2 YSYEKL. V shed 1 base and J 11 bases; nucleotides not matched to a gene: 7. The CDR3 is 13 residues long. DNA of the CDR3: TGCGCCAGCAGCCAAGGGGGACAGTTAGCCGCTTTCTTT. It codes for CASSQGGQLAAFF.

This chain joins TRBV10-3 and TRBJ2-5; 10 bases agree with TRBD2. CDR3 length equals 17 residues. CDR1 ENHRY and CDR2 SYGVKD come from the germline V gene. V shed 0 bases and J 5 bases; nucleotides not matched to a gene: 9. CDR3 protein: CAISESGASGSRETQYF. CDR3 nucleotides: TGTGCCATCAGTGAGTCGGGGGCTAGCGGGAGCAGGGAGACCCAGTACTTC.

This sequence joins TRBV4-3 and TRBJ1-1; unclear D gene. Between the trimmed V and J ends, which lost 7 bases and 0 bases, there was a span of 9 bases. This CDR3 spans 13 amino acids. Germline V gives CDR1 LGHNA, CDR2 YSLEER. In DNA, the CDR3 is TGCGCCAGCAAGCGGGCGATGAACACTGAAGCTTTCTTT. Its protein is CASKRAMNTEAFF.

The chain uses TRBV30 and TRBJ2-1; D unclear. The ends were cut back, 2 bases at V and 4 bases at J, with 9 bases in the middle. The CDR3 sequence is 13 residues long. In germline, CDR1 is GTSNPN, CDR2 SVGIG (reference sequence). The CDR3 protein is CAWSPTPYNEQFF. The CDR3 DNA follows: TGTGCCTGGAGTCCCACTCCTTACAATGAGCAGTTCTTC.